The source of this TCR beta chain is a study of monozygotic twins with inflammatory bowel disease. Whole-study results and caveats: Researchers were unable to tell different T cell subtypes apart. Perhaps reflecting limited power, concordant and discordant twins did not differ in repertoire similarity.

A note on this clonotype: Its antigen is unknown.

There were eight separate reactions per sample in which cDNA was made. Reprocessing the 5' RACE reads, TCRdb reports a single entry for every CDR3 protein and omits DNA. This sample lists approximately 380,000 distinct CDR3 sequences; its ten largest clones have just over 2.5%. The CDR3 has 13 amino acids. Germline CDR1 reads SQVTM; CDR2 reads ANQGSEA. What was sequenced was blood. The source is a human donor with ulcerative colitis or Crohn's disease, or a healthy co-twin of an affected twin (not recorded which). The chain links TRBV29-1 to TRBJ2-4; the TCRdb call, TRBD1, lacks DNA for checking. CDR3 residues: CGVELDRLNMQYF. The full variable domain, its missing parts supplied by reference TRBV29-1 and TRBJ2-4, is SAVISQKPSRDICQRGTSLTIQCQVDSQVTMMFWYRQQPGQSLTLIATANQGSEATYESGFVIDKFPISRPNLTFSTLTVSNMSPEDSSIYLCGVELDRLNMQYFGAGTRLSVL.